This T cell receptor beta chain is from a study of T cells in localized non-small cell lung cancer. The germline CDR1 and CDR2 sequences are SGHDT and YYEEEE. V was pared by 0 bases and J by 3 bases, with 1 base between. The length of the CDR3 is 12 residues. Remarks on this clone: Its antigen is currently unknown. The identical CDR3 is also encoded by other nucleotide sequences in the sample.

Study findings and constraints: Median detection of top 100 tumor clones in adjacent lung was under 75 clones. Because researchers sequenced only one region of the tumor, heterogeneity is still possible. The study linked higher blood T cell density to longer overall survival. Uninvolved adjacent lung, not tumor, had the highest T cell clonality.

Profiled with immunoSEQ multiplex PCR; TCRdb holds only in-frame clones, not every one. The sample includes fewer than 100,000 clones, around 84% of them seen just once. V and J are TRBV5-6 and TRBJ1-5; D is ambiguous. The source is a female donor older than 55 with stage I lung adenocarcinoma. The sample consisted of peripheral blood, taken before any cancer treatment. In DNA form, the CDR3 reads TGTGCCAGCAGCTTGGTCAATCAGCCCCAGCATTTT. This sequence encodes CASSLVNQPQHF.